Detailed here is one TCR beta chain. As yet, its antigen is unknown. Through a sample-barcoded 5' primer and a J-beta primer mix, a second PCR was run for roughly 6 to 12 cycles. TCRdb passed the 5' RACE reads through MiXCR, listing each CDR3 protein once. The profile shows fewer than 2 million distinct CDR3 sequences, around 42% of them singletons. Each individual donor underwent a draw of about 9.1 milliliters of peripheral blood. The authors isolated at least 6 million PBMCs per sample. This sample is part of a study of blood T cells in healthy people across ages. Findings and caveats of the study: Significant beta diversity loss was already apparent by age approximately 37, declining roughly linearly. In long-lived donors, naive CD4+ cell counts and diversity exceeded those of aged donors.

The CDR3 totals 15 residues. The source is a human donor in good health. The material sequenced was blood. V is TRBV21-1 and J is TRBJ2-1; no DNA check was done on the table's D call, TRBD2. TRBV21-1 is described as a pseudogene. The CDR3 DNA sequence: TGTGCCAGCATTTGGCGGGGATCCTCCTACAATGAGCAGTTCTTC. It specifies CASIWRGSSYNEQFF.